The next 4 T cell receptor beta chains were all read from a single sample in a study of T cell clones after liver transplantation. Using immunoSEQ multiplex PCR, the repertoire was profiled, and TCRdb retains in-frame clones only, with some absent. The sample has 95,000 to 110,000 clones; 75% to 90% are singletons. The source material was CD4+ T cells from blood, sampled before liver transplant. Receptors originate from a human donor who received a liver transplant.

The rearrangement joins TRBV2 to TRBJ2-5; D is unresolved. The CDR3 has 14 residues. Trimming shortened V by 6 bases and J by 2 bases, and 13 bases separated the two germline ends. Germline CDR1 is SNHLY and CDR2 is FYNNEI. Here the CDR3 DNA reads TGTGCCAGCAGACCCCGGGTCTCTCAAGAGACCCAGTACTTC. It yields the protein CASRPRVSQETQYF.

This clone was observed a single time. V gene TRBV19 combines with J gene TRBJ1-3; D gene unclear. This CDR3 spans 15 amino acids. CDR1 is LNHDA and CDR2 is SQIVND in the germline V gene (reference sequence). Trimming removed 7 bases at V and 0 bases at J, with 13 bases between. CDR3 DNA sequence: TGTGCCAGTAACCCAAGAATTTTCTCTGGAAACACCATATATTTT. This translates into CASNPRIFSGNTIYF.

The chain links TRBV7-9 to TRBJ2-1; D is unresolved. Per germline, CDR1 SEHNR and CDR2 FQNEAQ (reference sequence). Trimming pared 11 bases from V and 4 bases from J, leaving 15 bases between. The CDR3 runs 13 residues. CDR3 region: CADGPNPYNEQFF. In DNA, the CDR3 is TGTGCCGACGGGCCCAATCCGTACAATGAGCAGTTCTTC.

In nucleotides, the CDR3 is TGTGCCAGCAGCCGACAGGGGCCGAACCTCCAAGAGACCCAGTACTTC. It is translated as CASSRQGPNLQETQYF. The rearrangement links TRBV2 to TRBJ2-5; 8 positions agree with TRBD1. Germline V gene sequence: CDR1 SNHLY, CDR2 FYNNEI. This CDR3 comprises 16 residues. Trimming removed 6 bases from V and 1 base from J; junction bases left unmatched: 10.